Presented here are 28 T cell receptor beta chains from one specimen sequenced in a study of CD8 T cells in Susac syndrome. Reverse transcription of about 0.45 to 1 ug RNA was performed with random hexamers. TCRdb analysed the immunoSEQ multiplex PCR reads with MiXCR anew, one entry per CDR3 protein. The sample lists about 240,000 distinct CDR3 sequences, about 96% seen once, with around 0.1% in the top ten. What was sequenced was CD4+ T cells from PBMCs. The receptors shown here come from a human donor with Susac syndrome.

The chain combines TRBV5-6 with TRBJ2-5; the match to TRBD1 covers 8 bases. There are 15 residues in the CDR3. The germline CDR1 and CDR2 sequences are SGHDT and YYEEEE. V lost 4 bases, J lost 5 bases, and 10 bases stayed unmatched. CDR3 amino acids: CASSRRDRREETQYF. The CDR3 nucleotides are TGTGCCAGCAGCCGAAGGGACAGGAGGGAGGAGACCCAGTACTTC.

Only one count was recorded for this clonotype. J is TRBJ1-4 and V is TRBV20-1; TRBD1 aligns across 7 bases. Germline CDR1 DFQATT, CDR2 SNEGSKA (reference sequence). The V and J ends lost 6 bases and 8 bases, in that order; junction bases with no gene match: 15. The CDR3 is 15 residues long. The CDR3 DNA sequence: TGCAGTGCCCGAGAGGACTACAGGGGACTCGAAAAACTGTTTTTT. Protein product: CSAREDYRGLEKLFF.

The chain is built from TRBV3-1 and TRBJ2-2; 9 bases are shared with TRBD2. In germline, CDR1 is LGHDT, CDR2 YNNKEL (reference sequence). J was trimmed by 1 base and V by 4 bases; bases with no gene match: 4. The CDR3 contains 16 residues. The CDR3 DNA follows: TGTGCCAGCAGCCTGCCTAGCGGGGTGAACACCGGGGAGCTGTTTTTT. This gives the protein CASSLPSGVNTGELFF.

This clonotype was observed once. The genes are TRBV12-5 and TRBJ1-4; the D is unclear. The CDR3 loop spans 14 amino acids. Per the germline V gene, CDR1 is LGHNT and CDR2 is FRNRAP. With 7 bases removed from V and 0 bases from J, the gap between germline ends came to 9 bases. Here the CDR3 DNA reads TGTGCTAGTGCCGACACAGCAACTAATGAAAAACTGTTTTTT. Translating gives CASADTATNEKLFF.

The chain couples TRBV20-1 to TRBJ1-2, with 11 bases aligning to TRBD1. CDR1 and CDR2 (germline): DFQATT, SNEGSKA (reference sequence). The V gene end was trimmed by 4 bases and the J gene end by 4 bases; junction bases not matched to a gene: 5. The CDR3 is made up of 14 amino acids. The CDR3 loop is CSATGQGVFYGYTF. The CDR3 DNA sequence: TGCAGTGCTACGGGACAGGGGGTTTTCTATGGCTACACCTTC.

The chain employs TRBV2 and TRBJ2-5; D could derive from TRBD1 or TRBD2 (5 bases each). This CDR3 is built from 14 residues. Germline values: CDR1 SNHLY, CDR2 FYNNEI. V dropped 10 bases and J dropped 1 base, with 16 bases sitting between them. CDR3 in DNA: TGTGCCACCGTGCTTGGGGGAAGCCAAGAGACCCAGTACTTC. Residues: CATVLGGSQETQYF.

V and J are TRBV30 and TRBJ2-2, with TRBD2 matching 13 bases. CDR1 GTSNPN and CDR2 SVGIG come from the germline V gene (reference sequence). With 4 bases clipped from V and 7 bases from J, the junction kept 6 bases outside the gene matches. The CDR3 contains 15 residues. The CDR3 nucleotides read TGTGCCTGGACGAGGACTAGCGGGAGAATCGGGGAGCTGTTTTTT. Translated: CAWTRTSGRIGELFF.

The rearrangement joins TRBV29-1 to TRBJ1-2; D possibly corresponds to TRBD1 (5 bases). CDR1 is SQVTM and CDR2 is ANQGSEA in the germline V gene. The V gene lost 1 base and the J gene lost 7 bases, with 13 bases spanning the gap. This CDR3 contains 13 residues. CDR3 in DNA: TGCAGCGTTGAAGTTACGGGTGGGGGTGGCTACACCTTC. It specifies CSVEVTGGGGYTF.

This clonotype appeared a single time. The rearrangement uses TRBV29-1 and TRBJ2-5; no clear D gene. The CDR3 length is 12 residues. Germline V gene sequence: CDR1 SQVTM, CDR2 ANQGSEA. The V end was cut by 3 bases, the J end by 2 bases, with 7 bases between. The CDR3 DNA reads as TGCAGCGTTGAGGAGTGGCAAGAGACCCAGTACTTC. Translated, it gives CSVEEWQETQYF. The whole variable domain, filled in from reference TRBV29-1 and TRBJ2-5, reads SAVISQKPSRDICQRGTSLTIQCQVDSQVTMMFWYRQQPGQSLTLIATANQGSEATYESGFVIDKFPISRPNLTFSTLTVSNMSPEDSSIYLCSVEEWQETQYFGPGTRLLVL.

J is TRBJ2-1 and V is TRBV15; TRBD2 aligns across 10 bases. The length of the CDR3 is 16 residues. After removal of 5 bases from V and 7 bases from J, the junction contained 11 bases not matched to a gene. Germline CDR1 and CDR2: LNHNV and YYDKDF (reference sequence). CDR3 loop: CATSWPGLASSNEQFF. Written as DNA, the CDR3 is TGTGCCACCAGCTGGCCGGGACTAGCGTCATCGAATGAGCAGTTCTTC.

This clonotype was counted a single time. The chain joins TRBV12-3 or TRBV12-4 to TRBJ2-5, with D perhaps TRBD1 (5 bases). This CDR3 region has 14 residues. V dropped 3 bases and J dropped 3 bases, with 11 bases sitting between them. CDR3 amino acids: CASSFRQTEETQYF. CDR3 nucleotides: TGTGCCAGCAGTTTTAGACAGACCGAAGAGACCCAGTACTTC.

The chain is built from TRBV2 and TRBJ1-5, with D possibly matching TRBD1 (6 bases). CDR3 length: 15 residues. CDR1 is SNHLY, CDR2 FYNNEI, per germline. The V end was cut by 7 bases, the J end by 0 bases, with 13 bases between. The DNA of the CDR3 is TGTGCCAGCAAGGAACAGGGAAATAGCAATCAGCCCCAGCATTTT. This gives the protein CASKEQGNSNQPQHF.

The V gene is TRBV5-1, the J gene TRBJ2-3; the match to TRBD2 covers 7 bases. Germline trimming cut 0 bases from V and 4 bases from J; bases unmatched to any gene: 8. The CDR3 has 16 residues. From germline, CDR1 is SGHRS and CDR2 YFSETQ. CDR3 nucleotides: TGCGCCAGCAGCTTGGGGGCCAGCGGGACTTCAGATACGCAGTATTTT. Translated, it gives CASSLGASGTSDTQYF.

The V call is TRBV14, the J call TRBJ2-1; D is unclear. CDR1 SGHDN and CDR2 FVKESK come from the germline V gene. V lost 0 bases to trimming and J lost 10 bases, with 4 bases between them. The CDR3 extends over 11 amino acids. CDR3 in amino acids: CASSQEGEQFF. The CDR3 DNA is TGTGCCAGCAGCCAAGAAGGGGAGCAGTTCTTC.

This clonotype appeared once. This sequence joins TRBV20-1 and TRBJ1-1, with 7 nucleotides matching TRBD1. Germline V gene data show CDR1 as DFQATT and CDR2 as SNEGSKA (reference sequence). This CDR3 comprises 18 residues. After removal of 0 bases from V and 8 bases from J, the junction contained 21 bases not matched to a gene. The CDR3 reads CSARDTRQGFVPITEAFF. CDR3 DNA sequence: TGCAGTGCTAGAGATACCCGACAGGGTTTCGTCCCGATCACCGAAGCTTTCTTT.

V usage is TRBV4-1 and J usage is TRBJ2-5; 12 bases line up with TRBD2. J was trimmed by 5 bases and V by 4 bases; bases with no gene match: 8. The germline gives CDR1 MGHRA, CDR2 YSYEKL. CDR3 length: 16 amino acids. CDR3 in DNA: TGCGCCAGCAGCCGCCCTACTAGCGGGAGGAAGGAGACCCAGTACTTC. This gives the protein CASSRPTSGRKETQYF.

The CDR3 is CASSYSGRANPEAFF. For the CDR3, the DNA is TGTGCCAGCAGTTACTCGGGCAGGGCAAACCCTGAAGCTTTCTTT. The V call is TRBV6-6, the J call TRBJ1-1, with D tentatively TRBD1 (5 bases). Germline CDR1 MNHNY, CDR2 SVGAGI (reference sequence). The CDR3 loop spans 15 amino acids. Deletions cut 0 bases from V and 6 bases from J, with 14 bases between.

J is TRBJ1-1 and V is TRBV6-5; 7 bases map to TRBD1. The length of the CDR3 is 13 residues. Germline V CDR1 and CDR2: MNHEY, SVGAGI. Trimming took 6 bases from V and 8 from J; bases not matched to a gene: 9. The CDR3 spells CASSLLDRAEAFF. The CDR3 DNA sequence: TGTGCCAGCAGCCTACTCGACAGGGCGGAAGCTTTCTTT.

V gene TRBV5-1 combines with J gene TRBJ1-2, with 9 bases that match TRBD1. The ends lost 1 base at V and 7 bases at J; junction bases unmatched: 14. This CDR3 spans 17 amino acids. Germline values: CDR1 SGHRS, CDR2 YFSETQ. CDR3: CASSLTTSLDRGGGYTF. The CDR3 DNA is TGCGCCAGCAGCTTGACGACCAGCTTGGACAGGGGAGGTGGCTACACCTTC.

This sequence joins TRBV7-9 and TRBJ2-2; TRBD2 aligns across 8 bases. The CDR3 runs to 17 residues. The ends lost 4 bases at V and 5 bases at J; junction bases unmatched: 12. Germline CDR1 is SEHNR and CDR2 is FQNEAQ (reference sequence). The CDR3 is CASSSPSGGQRTGELFF. The CDR3 bases are TGTGCCAGCAGCTCCCCCTCGGGAGGGCAGCGAACCGGGGAGCTGTTTTTT.

The CDR3 here is CASSPTGMDYGYTF. The CDR3 DNA follows: TGCGCCAGCAGCCCGACAGGGATGGACTATGGCTACACCTTC. The rearrangement joins TRBV10-2 to TRBJ1-2, with 7 nucleotides matching TRBD1. This CDR3 has 14 residues. In germline, CDR1 is WSHSY, CDR2 SAAADI. V shed 6 bases, J shed 3 bases, and the junction held 7 bases outside the gene matches.

The J gene is TRBJ1-5, the V gene TRBV24-1, with D unresolved. Trimming removed 2 bases from V and 0 bases from J, with 7 bases in between. The CDR3 has 15 residues. From germline, CDR1 is KGHDR and CDR2 SFDVKD. The CDR3: CATSDSGYSNQPQHF. The CDR3, as DNA: TGTGCCACCAGTGATTCGGGCTATAGCAATCAGCCCCAGCATTTT.

The J gene is TRBJ2-1, the V gene TRBV7-3, with 9 bases that match TRBD2. The germline V gene has CDR1 SGHTA and CDR2 FQGTGA. The CDR3 runs 14 residues. V shed 3 bases and J 7 bases; nucleotides not matched to a gene: 4. The CDR3 DNA reads TGTGCCAGCAGCTTTAGCGGGAGATTAAATGAGCAGTTCTTC. Its protein product is CASSFSGRLNEQFF.

The V gene is TRBV7-2, the J gene TRBJ1-5; maybe TRBD1 (5 bases). Germline CDR1 is SGHTA and CDR2 is FQGNSA. Trimming pared 3 bases from V and 9 bases from J, leaving 15 bases between. The CDR3 runs 14 residues. The chain's CDR3 is CASSLKGPPAPQHF. The DNA of the CDR3 is TGTGCCAGCAGCTTGAAGGGGCCCCCAGCGCCCCAGCATTTT.

This chain joins TRBV5-1 and TRBJ2-6; 7 nucleotides line up with TRBD1. After removal of 0 bases from V and 4 bases from J, the junction contained 7 bases not matched to a gene. CDR1 SGHRS and CDR2 YFSETQ come from the germline V gene. The CDR3 totals 17 residues. The CDR3 sequence is CASSLAATGSGANVLTF. CDR3 sequence (DNA): TGCGCCAGCAGCTTGGCCGCGACAGGGTCCGGGGCCAACGTCCTGACTTTC.

The chain recombines TRBV20-1 with TRBJ2-1; possibly TRBD1 for D (5 bases). The CDR3 covers 13 residues. Per the germline V gene, CDR1 is DFQATT and CDR2 is SNEGSKA (reference sequence). Deletions cut 3 bases from V and 7 bases from J, with 13 bases between. The DNA for the CDR3 is TGCAGTGCTAGCAGACGACAGTTTAATGAGCAGTTCTTC. Translating it yields CSASRRQFNEQFF.

This chain links TRBV7-3 with TRBJ2-7; the match to TRBD1 covers 9 bases. The germline gives CDR1 SGHTA, CDR2 FQGTGA. CDR3 size: 15 residues. With V trimmed by 5 bases and J by 2 bases, 7 bases remained unmatched. CDR3 in amino acids: CASSEHRGPTYEQYF. The CDR3 nucleotides are TGTGCCAGCAGCGAACACAGGGGGCCTACCTACGAGCAGTACTTC.

The chain carries TRBV15 and TRBJ2-5; D is ambiguous. Germline loops: CDR1 LNHNV, CDR2 YYDKDF (reference sequence). Trimming took 6 bases from V and 5 from J, leaving 13 bases between them. The length of the CDR3 is 13 residues. CDR3 protein: CATSGEIEETQYF. For the CDR3, the DNA is TGTGCCACCAGTGGCGAGATAGAGGAGACCCAGTACTTC.